This entry features one T cell receptor (beta chain) sequence. This record belongs to a study of control samples from healthy donors and cancer patients. Only in-frame clones appear in the TCRdb table, and some are missing; sequencing was by immunoSEQ multiplex PCR. The sample has over 25,000 clones, 70% to 90% seen once; the top ten hold under 5%. This clonotype originated in a female donor with melanoma. The source material was formalin-fixed, paraffin-embedded tissue.

The DNA of the CDR3 is TGCGCCAGCAGCCCCGGGGGGACAGAAAACAATGAGCAGTTCTTC. Translated, it gives CASSPGGTENNEQFF. V and J are TRBV5-1 and TRBJ2-1; the D call may be TRBD1 or TRBD2 (7 bases each). Trimming removed 4 bases from V and 5 bases from J, with 16 bases in between. The CDR3 extends over 15 amino acids. CDR1 and CDR2 from the germline V gene are SGHRS and YFSETQ.